The 11 T cell receptor beta chains reported below all come from one sample, sequenced in a study of T cell clones after liver transplantation. No antigen is known for these receptors. Sequencing of dividing CFSE-low cells from the MLR defined alloreactive TCRbeta sequences. Data came from immunoSEQ multiplex PCR; TCRdb stores just in-frame clones and leaves some out. The sample lists about 1,200 clones, 52% seen once, with about a sixth in the top ten. The sequenced sample was CD4+ T cells from cultured PBMCs. The receptor source for this set is a human patient who received a liver transplant. Some T cells may possibly be graft donor cells.

The rearrangement links TRBV5-8 to TRBJ1-2, with D uncertain. Deletions cut 0 bases from V and 2 bases from J, with 11 bases between. The germline CDR1 and CDR2 sequences are SGHTS and YDEGEE. The CDR3 loop spans 15 amino acids. CDR3 DNA: TGTGCCAGCAGCTTGGACCGGACCCGAAACTATGGCTACACCTTC. It specifies CASSLDRTRNYGYTF.

There are a few counts of this clone. A much larger clone lies a single base off, so this may be a read error. Distinct nucleotide sequences in the sample also encode this CDR3. This chain connects TRBV7-2 to TRBJ2-5, with 9 bases fitting TRBD2. The CDR3 has 16 amino acids. Looked up from germline, CDR1 is SGHTA and CDR2 is FQGNSA. The trim removed 2 bases at V and 5 bases at J, leaving 9 bases unmatched. CDR3 nucleotides: TGTGCCAGCAGCTTAATTCGCGGGGGGGCGGGTGAGACCCAGTACTTC. As protein: CASSLIRGGAGETQYF.

V and J are TRBV7-8 and TRBJ2-7; TRBD1 is a possible D gene (6 bases). The CDR3 runs to 12 residues. CDR1 and CDR2 (germline): SGHVS, FQNEAQ. Between the trimmed V and J ends, which lost 5 bases and 5 bases, there was a span of 10 bases. In DNA, the CDR3 is TGTGCCAGCAGCCTACAGGGAAACGAGCAGTACGTC. Protein sequence: CASSLQGNEQYV.

The chain carries TRBV2 and TRBJ2-7; 9 nucleotides match TRBD1. Germline CDR1 SNHLY, CDR2 FYNNEI. V shed 0 bases and J 2 bases; nucleotides not matched to a gene: 5. The CDR3 runs to 16 residues. The CDR3 DNA reads as TGTGCCAGCAGTGAAGCGCGAGGGACAGGGACCTACGAGCAGTACTTC. As protein: CASSEARGTGTYEQYF.

The chain joins TRBV2 to TRBJ1-6; tentatively, D is TRBD1 (6 bases). Germline loops: CDR1 SNHLY, CDR2 FYNNEI. V was cut by 3 bases and J by 9 bases, with 15 bases left in between. The CDR3 length is 15 residues. CDR3 region: CASSDGGLSFSPLHF. The CDR3 bases are TGTGCCAGCAGTGACGGGGGGCTTTCGTTTTCACCCCTCCACTTT.

CDR3 nucleotides: TGTGCCAGCAGTTTACAGGGGTCGCCCGGAAGCTACACCTTC. As protein: CASSLQGSPGSYTF. The chain carries TRBV28 and TRBJ1-2, with D possibly being TRBD1 (6 bases). The CDR3 is 14 amino acids. V lost 2 bases to trimming and J lost 9 bases, with 16 bases between them. CDR1 MDHEN and CDR2 SYDVKM come from the germline V gene.

The chain employs TRBV4-3 and TRBJ2-1; D is perhaps TRBD2 (6 bases). Trimming took off 1 base at V and 7 bases at J, with 8 bases between the two ends. This CDR3 has 13 amino acids. Germline V CDR1 and CDR2: LGHNA, YSLEER. The CDR3 spells CASSQVGGNEQFF. The CDR3 DNA reads as TGCGCCAGCAGCCAAGTTGGGGGGAATGAGCAGTTCTTC.

This rearrangement joins TRBV27 to TRBJ1-1; D perhaps matches TRBD1 (5 bases). The CDR3 loop spans 14 amino acids. The germline CDR1 and CDR2 sequences are MNHEY and SMNVEV (reference sequence). Trimming stripped 7 bases from V and 4 bases from J, with 16 bases between. The CDR3 bases are TGTGCCAGCACGTCAGGCCCCGGGGGCACTGAAGCTTTCTTT. Its translation is CASTSGPGGTEAFF.

V usage is TRBV5-6 and J usage is TRBJ1-6; D might be TRBD1 (6 bases). Trimming removed 6 bases at V and 9 bases at J, with 13 bases between. The length of the CDR3 is 13 residues. Germline-derived CDR1 and CDR2 are SGHDT and YYEEEE. The CDR3 coding sequence is TGTGCCAGCACCAGGGGATGGGGTTCACCCCTCCACTTT. Its translation: CASTRGWGSPLHF.

The chain has TRBV7-9 and TRBJ2-1, with D possibly TRBD2 on 6 matching bases. This CDR3 has 11 amino acids. Trimming shortened V by 5 bases and J by 14 bases, and 13 bases separated the two germline ends. The germline CDR1 and CDR2 sequences are SEHNR and FQNEAQ (reference sequence). The CDR3 sequence is CASSLGGMEFF. The CDR3 DNA reads as TGTGCCAGCAGCCTTGGGGGGATGGAGTTCTTC.

The V gene is TRBV6-6, the J gene TRBJ1-2; a possible D gene is TRBD1 (5 bases). CDR3 size: 13 residues. The germline V gene encodes CDR1 MNHNY and CDR2 SVGAGI (reference sequence). Trimming left V 11 bases short and J 4 bases short, with 17 bases between. Written as DNA, the CDR3 is TGTGCCGCCCACGGCGGGGGTTTCTATGGCTACACCTTC. Its translation: CAAHGGGFYGYTF.